Listed here is a single T cell receptor (beta chain). The antigen this receptor binds is unknown. Base qualities were left out, and no much larger clone turns up one base away. Hyperthyroidism patients were newly diagnosed, with disease duration under 2 months, and aged 18 to 65 years. Patients were excluded if they had other autoimmune diseases, uncontrolled infections, pregnancy or lactation. Diagnosis relied on clinical symptoms, serum thyroxine, TRAb, thyroid ultrasound and orbital computed tomography. Total RNA was extracted with Trizol reagent and quality-checked on an Agilent 2100 Bioanalyzer. This record belongs to a study of Graves' ophthalmopathy and Graves' hyperthyroidism (dated by TCRdb to between 2017 and 2018). About the full investigation: Stable hyperthyroidism was defined as no progression to ophthalmopathy within 18 months of follow-up. T-cell repertoires of thyroid tissue and blood were compared in over 5 hyperthyroidism patients. An independent validation cohort comprised under 20 hyperthyroidism patients and 15 to 17 patients who later progressed from hyperthyroidism to ophthalmopathy. To explore V-J signatures that distinguish ophthalmopathy from hyperthyroidism, a discovery set of 100 patients was enrolled, made up of around 44 with ophthalmopathy and 55 to 65 with stable hyperthyroidism. In total, some 130 blood samples were TCR-sequenced: fewer than 50 ophthalmopathy, approximately 75 hyperthyroidism and roughly 17 hyperthyroidism-to-ophthalmopathy patients. Once sampling was done, hyperthyroidism patients were given methimazole at a starting dose of 30 mg daily, while ophthalmopathy patients were given high-dose intravenous methylprednisolone. TCR beta repertoire signatures were used to distinguish Graves' ophthalmopathy from Graves' hyperthyroidism and to predict progression to ophthalmopathy. Beyond this particular receptor, the publication reports: Most of the expanded thyroid clonotypes with a frequency above 0.001 were also detected in blood, and it was suggested that the thyroid immune response may be reflected by blood repertoires. In validation, the model predicted ophthalmopathy progression with roughly 68% sensitivity and roughly 78% specificity; 12 predicted patients were CT-confirmed with GO in a median of approximately six months. Sample size was not statistically predetermined, and group allocation was not concealed from the investigators. The 13-signature model separated ophthalmopathy from stable hyperthyroidism with around 90% sensitivity and 81.08% specificity in cross-validation, and 80%/75% in the test set.

For repertoire sequencing, TCR beta CDR3 regions were amplified from RNA transcripts. The first round was an RT-PCR using HTBI primers with the Qiagen OneStep RT-PCR kit, and this first round was followed by a second-round multiplex PCR, then size selection and purification. The libraries underwent paired-end sequencing with 100 bp reads on an Illumina HiSeq2000. From the authors' description of their analysis: SOAPnuke was used for read processing, and reads with adapters, uncalled bases, a mean Phred below 15, or no exact constant-primer or identifier match were discarded. COPE v1.2.5 was used to merge high-quality paired reads. Clonotypes were defined as unique nucleotide sequences and were aligned to IMGT TRB V, D and J references using MiTCR v1.1. The analysis was limited to V-J combinations with a frequency above 0.0001, which together covered over 99% of the repertoires. For each V-J combination, a TCR clonal expansion and chaos score was defined as F50 clonal expansion divided by the chaos observed in the TCRdist matrix. Features were reduced by Welch's t-statistics and random forest to over ten V-J combinations, which fed a naive Bayes classifier. The similarity between thyroid and blood repertoires was quantified using the Morisita-Horn index. Clones were called with MiXCR by TCRdb after fastp trimmed the public reads at Q25, and only in-frame beta chains were retained. Entries are consolidated by CDR3 protein sequence, retaining the most common genes and DNA. The V and J calls come from TCRdb's annotation, not from the publication. This sample has 1 million to 1.3 million distinct CDR3 sequences in its table, and about two fifths of those were observed once. Clones ranked in the top ten supply roughly 11% of the sample.

The CDR3 runs 16 residues from the cysteine to the phenylalanine. Only the CDR3 part of the read is kept: 48 bases, read in frame from the first base. Via the germline V gene, CDR1 is SGDLS and CDR2 YYNGEE. V is trimmed back by 4 bases and J by 3 bases, and the junction contains 6 bases that no gene match accounts for. Sequencing was carried out using peripheral blood or thyroid tissue (not recorded which). The receptor was isolated from an adult man with Graves' hyperthyroidism. The V gene is TRBV9 and the J gene is TRBJ2-2, and 10 junction bases match TRBD2. The CDR3 reads as follows: CASSLLAGEYTGELFF. Here is the DNA: TGTGCCAGCAGCTTGCTAGCGGGAGAATACACCGGGGAGCTGTTTTTT.